The clone carrying this TCR beta chain turned up a few times. Its target is not known. The data were obtained in a study of beta chain features in type 1 diabetes. Broader study findings: Compared to healthy donors, patients appeared to have naive, central memory and Treg TCRB repertoires that were more alike.

The CDR3 consists of 16 residues. The V end was cut by 1 base, the J end by 1 base, with 12 bases between. Germline V gene data show CDR1 as SGHTA and CDR2 as FQGNSA. Expressed TCRB transcripts were sequenced after all isolated RNA was converted to cDNA. Naive, central memory and regulatory T cell samples produced a mean of about 3.4 million reads. This table comes from immunoSEQ multiplex PCR, and its TCRdb copy is limited to in-frame clones, with some not included. Altogether under 900,000 clones are present, roughly 16% being singletons, with the ten largest covering around 0.02%. Material: naive CD4+ T cells from blood. The chain employs TRBV7-2 and TRBJ2-3, with D perhaps matching TRBD1 (5 bases). This TCR was recovered from a young woman in good health. The CDR3 spells CASSLGVQGGTDTQYF. CDR3 nucleotide sequence: TGTGCCAGCAGCTTAGGGGTGCAGGGTGGCACAGATACGCAGTATTTT.